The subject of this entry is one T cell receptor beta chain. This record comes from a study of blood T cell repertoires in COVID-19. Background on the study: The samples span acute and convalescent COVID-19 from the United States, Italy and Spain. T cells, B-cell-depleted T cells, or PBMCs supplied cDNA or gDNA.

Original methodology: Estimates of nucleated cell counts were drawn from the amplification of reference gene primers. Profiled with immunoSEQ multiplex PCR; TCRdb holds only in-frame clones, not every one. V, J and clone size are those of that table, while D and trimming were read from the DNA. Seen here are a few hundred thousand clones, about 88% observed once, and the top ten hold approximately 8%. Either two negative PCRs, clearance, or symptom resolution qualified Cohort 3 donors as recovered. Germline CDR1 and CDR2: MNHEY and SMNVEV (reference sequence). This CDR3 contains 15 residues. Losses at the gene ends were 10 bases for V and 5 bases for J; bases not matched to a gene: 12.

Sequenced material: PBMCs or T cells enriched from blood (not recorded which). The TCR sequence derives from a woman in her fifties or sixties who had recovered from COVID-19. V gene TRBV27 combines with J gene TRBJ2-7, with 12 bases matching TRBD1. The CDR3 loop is CATMGLGQGAHEQYV. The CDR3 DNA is TGTGCCACAATGGGTCTGGGACAGGGGGCCCACGAGCAGTACGTC.